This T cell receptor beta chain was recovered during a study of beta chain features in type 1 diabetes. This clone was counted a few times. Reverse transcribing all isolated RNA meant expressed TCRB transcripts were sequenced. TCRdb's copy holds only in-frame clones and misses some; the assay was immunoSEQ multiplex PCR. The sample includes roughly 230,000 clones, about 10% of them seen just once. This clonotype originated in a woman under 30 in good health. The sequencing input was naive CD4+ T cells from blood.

CDR3 nucleotide sequence: TGCAGTGCTACTTACAATGAGCAGTTCTTC. Translating gives CSATYNEQFF. The chain employs TRBV20-1 and TRBJ2-1; unclear D gene. V lost 4 bases, J lost 4 bases, and 2 bases lay in between. This CDR3 has 10 amino acids. CDR1 DFQATT and CDR2 SNEGSKA come from the germline V gene (reference sequence).